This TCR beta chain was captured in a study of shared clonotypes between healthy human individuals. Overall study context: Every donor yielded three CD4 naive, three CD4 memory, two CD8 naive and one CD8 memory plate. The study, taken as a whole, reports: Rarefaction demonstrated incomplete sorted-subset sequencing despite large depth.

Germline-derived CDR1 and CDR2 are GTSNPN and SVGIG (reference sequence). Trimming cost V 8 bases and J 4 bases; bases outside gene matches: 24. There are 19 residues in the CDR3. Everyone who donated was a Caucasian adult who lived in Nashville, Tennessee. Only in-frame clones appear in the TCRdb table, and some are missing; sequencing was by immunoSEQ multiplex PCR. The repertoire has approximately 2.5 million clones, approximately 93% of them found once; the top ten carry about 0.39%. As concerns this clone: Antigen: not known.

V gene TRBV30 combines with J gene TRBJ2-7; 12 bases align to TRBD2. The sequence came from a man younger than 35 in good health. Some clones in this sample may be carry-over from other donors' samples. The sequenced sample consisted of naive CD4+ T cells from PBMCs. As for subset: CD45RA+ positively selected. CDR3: CAGRVPPGLAGHDRYEQYF. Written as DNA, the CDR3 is TGTGCCGGAAGAGTTCCTCCGGGACTAGCGGGTCACGACCGTTACGAGCAGTACTTC. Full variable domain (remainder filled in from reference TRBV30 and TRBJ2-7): SQTIHQWPATLVQPVGSPLSLECTVEGTSNPNLYWYRQAAGRGLQLLFYSVGIGQISSEVPQNLSASRPQDRQFILSSKKLLLSDSGFYLCAGRVPPGLAGHDRYEQYFGPGTRLTVT.